The source of this T cell receptor (beta chain) is a study of T cells in Graves' hyperthyroidism and ophthalmopathy. Germline V gene data show CDR1 as SGHVS and CDR2 as FNYEAQ. CDR3 length: 15 residues. V was trimmed by 5 bases and J by 4 bases, leaving 16 bases between them. RNA transcripts served as the template for amplifying TCR beta CDR3 regions. HTBI primers were used for first-round RT-PCR of the TCR CDR3. In TCRdb, the multiplex PCR reads were re-called with MiXCR into one record per CDR3 protein. The sample consists of about 400,000 distinct CDR3 sequences, about 15% of them appearing once. Diagnosis of hyperthyroidism was new in patients aged 18 to 65, and its duration was under 2 months.

Specimen: blood. The source of this sequence is a woman aged 18 to 35 with Graves' hyperthyroidism. The V and J genes are TRBV7-6 and TRBJ2-3; a possible D gene is TRBD2 (6 bases). The CDR3 is CASSGRLEEADTQYF. CDR3 nucleotide sequence: TGTGCCAGCAGCGGCCGACTAGAGGAGGCAGATACGCAGTATTTT.